These 26 T cell receptor beta chains share one sample of origin, sequenced in a study of blood T cell repertoires in COVID-19. Data came from immunoSEQ multiplex PCR; TCRdb stores just in-frame clones and leaves some out. In the table there are around 220,000 clones, 80% to 90% of which are singletons. Sequencing used peripheral blood. The receptors stem from a woman of 80 years or more with acute or convalescent COVID-19.

This chain uses TRBV3-1 (or the pseudogene TRBV3-2) with TRBJ2-5, with D perhaps TRBD1 (6 bases). CDR3 length equals 15 residues. Trimming cost V 4 bases and J 4 bases, with 16 bases left between them. Germline V lookup: CDR1 LGHDT, CDR2 YNNKEL (reference sequence). The CDR3 loop reads CASSPSGGGGETQYF. The CDR3 nucleotides are TGTGCCAGCAGCCCTTCTGGGGGCGGCGGAGAGACCCAGTACTTC.

The CDR3, as DNA: TGTGCCAGCAGCTTATCCGGGGTTGGCACAGATACGCAGTATTTT. Protein product: CASSLSGVGTDTQYF. V and J are TRBV7-2 and TRBJ2-3; possible D gene TRBD2, 5 bases. V was pared by 2 bases and J by 1 base, with 10 bases between. The CDR3 is 15 residues long. Germline assignment: CDR1 SGHTA and CDR2 FQGNSA.

This chain uses TRBV19 with TRBJ2-3; a weak D match, TRBD2 (7 bases). Per the germline V gene, CDR1 is LNHDA and CDR2 is SQIVND (reference sequence). This CDR3 contains 16 residues. Trimming cost V 3 bases and J 2 bases, with 15 bases left between them. The CDR3 region is CASSIPSRGATDTQYF. The CDR3 region has the DNA TGTGCCAGTAGTATCCCCAGCCGGGGGGCCACAGATACGCAGTATTTT.

This clone was counted only a few times. The CDR3 bases are TGTGCCAGCAGCCAGGGACTAGCGGGAGGTATCTCCTACGAGCAGTACTTC. The encoded protein is CASSQGLAGGISYEQYF. V is TRBV3-1 (or the pseudogene TRBV3-2) and J is TRBJ2-7, with 15 bases that match TRBD2. The CDR3 sequence is 17 residues long. J was trimmed by 0 bases and V by 3 bases; bases with no gene match: 3. From germline, CDR1 is LGHDT and CDR2 YNNKEL (reference sequence).

The chain has TRBV6-2 or TRBV6-3 and TRBJ1-4, with D uncertain. The CDR3 extends over 15 amino acids. Germline CDR1 and CDR2: MNHEY and SVGEGT. V was cut by 2 bases and J by 8 bases, with 15 bases left in between. CDR3 bases: TGTGCCAGCAGTTACCTCCGGGAGGCTGGGGAAAAACTGTTTTTT. Protein: CASSYLREAGEKLFF.

The chain couples TRBV6-1 to TRBJ2-4, with D hard to call. The V end lost 3 bases, the J end lost 0 bases, and 12 bases lay between the germline ends. The CDR3 sequence is 16 residues long. Germline assignment: CDR1 MNHNS and CDR2 SASEGT. The CDR3 coding sequence is TGTGCCAGCAGTGAGACGCAGGCGTTAGCCAAAAACATTCAGTACTTC. It translates to CASSETQALAKNIQYF.

The rearrangement links TRBV28 to TRBJ2-2, with 7 positions matching TRBD1. J lost 5 bases, V lost 6 bases, and 9 bases had no gene match. In germline, CDR1 is MDHEN, CDR2 SYDVKM. The CDR3 loop spans 15 amino acids. This chain's CDR3 is CASSTPYRGTGELFF. CDR3 sequence (DNA): TGTGCCAGCAGCACCCCCTACAGGGGAACCGGGGAGCTGTTTTTT.

This clone was counted a few times. The chain carries TRBV27 and TRBJ2-7, with TRBD1 as a possible D gene (5 bases). Trimming stripped 1 base from V and 4 bases from J, with 8 bases between. The CDR3 has 13 amino acids. Germline loops: CDR1 MNHEY, CDR2 SMNVEV (reference sequence). The CDR3 region is CASSLYRGYEQYF. The DNA of the CDR3 is TGTGCCAGCAGTTTATATAGGGGATACGAGCAGTACTTC.

The chain uses TRBV30 and TRBJ1-5, with TRBD1 matching over 8 bases. V trimming: 1 base; J trimming: 0 bases; junction bases outside the gene matches: 8. CDR1 is GTSNPN, CDR2 SVGIG, per germline (reference sequence). This CDR3 contains 17 residues. The CDR3 here is CAWSGSRGPYSNQPQHF. Here the CDR3 DNA reads TGTGCCTGGAGTGGAAGCAGGGGGCCCTATAGCAATCAGCCCCAGCATTTT.

The rearrangement uses TRBV27 and TRBJ1-5; weak D call: TRBD1 (6 bases). Germline V gene lookup returns CDR1 MNHEY and CDR2 SMNVEV (reference sequence). V lost 8 bases and J lost 4, with 15 bases in between. The CDR3 sequence is 14 residues long. The CDR3 region is CASALRGVNQPQHF. Here the CDR3 DNA reads TGTGCCAGCGCACTCAGGGGAGTAAATCAGCCCCAGCATTTT.

The rearrangement links TRBV2 to TRBJ1-5, with 8 bases lining up with TRBD1. Germline V lookup: CDR1 SNHLY, CDR2 FYNNEI. V lost 6 bases, J lost 9 bases, and 10 bases stayed unmatched. The length of the CDR3 is 14 residues. The CDR3 here is CASSLGQGVRPQHF. Written as DNA, the CDR3 is TGTGCCAGCAGCCTTGGACAGGGCGTAAGGCCCCAGCATTTT.

This chain uses TRBV6-7 with TRBJ1-3; 7 positions match TRBD1. TRBV6-7 is designated an ORF whose function remains uncertain. The CDR3 spans 15 residues. V gave up 4 bases and J gave up 5 bases; unmatched junction bases: 8. CDR3 DNA sequence: TGTGCCAGCAGTTCCCTGACAGGGAATAGAAACACCATATATTTT. Translation gives CASSSLTGNRNTIYF.

This sequence joins TRBV7-9 and TRBJ2-2; D not certain. This CDR3 is 13 amino acids long. Germline CDR1 is SEHNR and CDR2 is FQNEAQ (reference sequence). V dropped 3 bases and J dropped 6 bases, with 8 bases sitting between them. In nucleotides, the CDR3 is TGTGCCAGCAGCTTTGTGGCTTCCGGGGAGCTGTTTTTT. Translation gives CASSFVASGELFF.

The chain combines TRBV6-4 with TRBJ1-5; a weak D match, TRBD1 (5 bases). V was clipped by 9 bases and J by 0 bases, with 12 bases between them. The CDR3 has 14 amino acids. Germline CDR1 and CDR2: MRHNA and SNTAGT. The CDR3 DNA follows: TGTGCCAGACCCAGGGACTTTAGCAATCAGCCCCAGCATTTT. Encoded protein: CARPRDFSNQPQHF.

The CDR3 nucleotides read TGTGCCAGCAGCTTCAAGGGGGCGCCGAATTCACCCCTCCACTTT. Translated, it gives CASSFKGAPNSPLHF. The chain has TRBV7-2 and TRBJ1-6; TRBD1 matches 7 bases. The CDR3 is 15 amino acids. The J segment lost 7 bases and the V segment lost 3 bases, leaving 6 bases of the junction unmatched. Germline CDR1 SGHTA, CDR2 FQGNSA.

This clone was counted a single time. V gene TRBV24-1 combines with J gene TRBJ2-1, with D possibly matching TRBD1 (5 bases). In germline, CDR1 is KGHDR, CDR2 SFDVKD. This CDR3 comprises 14 residues. Trimming stripped 7 bases from V and 7 bases from J, with 16 bases between. The CDR3 sequence is CATSSLAGRNEQFF. In DNA form, the CDR3 reads TGTGCCACCAGCTCCCTGGCAGGGCGGAATGAGCAGTTCTTC.

The table lists this clone with a few counts. The V and J genes are TRBV19 and TRBJ1-1; unclear D gene. Germline values: CDR1 LNHDA, CDR2 SQIVND (reference sequence). The V end was cut by 10 bases, the J end by 5 bases, with 14 bases between. CDR3 length: 12 residues. The CDR3 is CATGHRETEAFF. CDR3 nucleotide sequence: TGTGCCACCGGGCACCGGGAAACTGAAGCTTTCTTT.

The genes are TRBV7-9 and TRBJ1-4; D remains ambiguous. The CDR3 length is 14 residues. The ends were cut back, 7 bases at V and 4 bases at J, with 13 bases in the middle. The germline V gene has CDR1 SEHNR and CDR2 FQNEAQ (reference sequence). The CDR3 here is CASTNSAVNEKLFF. The CDR3 DNA reads TGTGCCAGCACCAACAGCGCTGTTAATGAAAAACTGTTTTTT.

This clone was seen a few times. This chain joins TRBV18 and TRBJ1-4, with no clear D. Germline V CDR1 and CDR2: KGHSH, LQKENI. The CDR3 totals 14 residues. V was shortened by 2 bases and J by 7 bases, with 11 bases between the two germline ends. The CDR3 DNA follows: TGTGCCAGCTCACCAGGGGTGGAGGCTGAAAAACTGTTTTTT. Its translation is CASSPGVEAEKLFF.

The chain joins TRBV5-1 to TRBJ2-2; 8 bases agree with TRBD1. CDR1 and CDR2 (germline): SGHRS, YFSETQ. The CDR3 is made up of 18 amino acids. After removal of 4 bases from V and 4 bases from J, the junction contained 15 bases not matched to a gene. The CDR3 here is CASSRGVGQGSLTGELFF. CDR3 sequence (DNA): TGCGCCAGCAGCCGGGGTGTAGGACAGGGAAGTCTCACCGGGGAGCTGTTTTTT.

The rearrangement links TRBV19 to TRBJ2-2; TRBD1 matches 7 bases. CDR3 length: 16 residues. After removal of 6 bases from V and 7 bases from J, the junction contained 14 bases not matched to a gene. Germline CDR1 LNHDA, CDR2 SQIVND (reference sequence). CDR3 coding DNA: TGTGCCAGTAGCCGCCGACAGGGCATCGCGGGCGGGGAGCTGTTTTTT. It specifies CASSRRQGIAGGELFF.

The chain couples TRBV30 to TRBJ1-1; 7 bases align to TRBD1. V was clipped by 5 bases and J by 1 base; unmatched bases: 4. The CDR3 runs 13 residues. Germline CDR1 GTSNPN, CDR2 SVGIG (reference sequence). CDR3 DNA: TGTGCCTGGGCGGGACAGCAGAACACTGAAGCTTTCTTT. Translating gives CAWAGQQNTEAFF.

This chain links TRBV29-1 with TRBJ1-2; tentatively, D is TRBD1 (5 bases). V was trimmed by 0 bases and J by 6 bases, leaving 14 bases between them. The CDR3 has 14 amino acids. The germline CDR1 and CDR2 sequences are SQVTM and ANQGSEA. CDR3 nucleotide sequence: TGCAGCGTTGAAGAGCGGCAGGGAATCGATGGCTACACCTTC. Its translation: CSVEERQGIDGYTF.

This clone is a singleton in its sample. This chain uses TRBV30 with TRBJ1-6, with 9 bases identical to TRBD1. This CDR3 has 15 amino acids. In germline, CDR1 is GTSNPN, CDR2 SVGIG (reference sequence). V was clipped by 3 bases and J by 6 bases; unmatched bases: 6. The CDR3 nucleotides are TGTGCCTGGAGAAGGGGGACAGGGAGTAATTCACCCCTCCACTTT. Translation gives CAWRRGTGSNSPLHF.

A single count supports this clone. The gene calls are TRBV2 and TRBJ1-1; D remains unclear. V lost 11 bases, J lost 0 bases, and 13 bases lay in between. CDR1 is SNHLY and CDR2 is FYNNEI in the germline V gene. This CDR3 contains 13 residues. Written as DNA, the CDR3 is TGTGCCGGTACGGACGGGATGAACACTGAAGCTTTCTTT. Its protein product is CAGTDGMNTEAFF.

Only a few counts were recorded for this clone. The gene calls are TRBV19 and TRBJ1-1; D might be TRBD1 (5 bases). Deletions cut 4 bases from V and 1 base from J, with 10 bases between. The V gene's germline CDR1 is LNHDA and CDR2 SQIVND (reference sequence). The CDR3 is made up of 14 amino acids. The CDR3 region is CASSTFTGNTEAFF. In nucleotides, the CDR3 is TGTGCCAGTAGTACTTTTACAGGGAACACTGAAGCTTTCTTT.